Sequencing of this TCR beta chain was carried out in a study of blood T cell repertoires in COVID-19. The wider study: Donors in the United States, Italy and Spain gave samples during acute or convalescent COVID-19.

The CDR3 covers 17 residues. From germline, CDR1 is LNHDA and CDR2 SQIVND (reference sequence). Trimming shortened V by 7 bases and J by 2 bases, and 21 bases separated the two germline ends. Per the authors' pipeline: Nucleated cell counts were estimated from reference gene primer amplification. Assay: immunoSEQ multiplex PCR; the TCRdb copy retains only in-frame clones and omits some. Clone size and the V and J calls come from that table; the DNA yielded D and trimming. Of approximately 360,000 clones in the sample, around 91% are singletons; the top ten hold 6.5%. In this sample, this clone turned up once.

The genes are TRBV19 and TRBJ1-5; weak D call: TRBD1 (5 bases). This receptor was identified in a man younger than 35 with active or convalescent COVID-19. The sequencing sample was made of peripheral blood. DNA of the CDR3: TGTGCCAGTACTGGCTCCTTGGGCCCGGGGGGCAATCAGCCCCAGCATTTT. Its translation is CASTGSLGPGGNQPQHF.